The 20 T cell receptor beta chains below all came from one sample that was sequenced in a study of T cells in localized non-small cell lung cancer. Libraries were prepared by immunoSEQ multiplex PCR; TCRdb keeps only in-frame clonotypes and omits some of them. Among roughly 38,000 clones listed, about four fifths were seen once. Sequences were derived from peripheral blood, sampled before any cancer treatment. The receptors were sampled from a male donor aged 60 or over with stage III squamous cell lung carcinoma.

The chain joins TRBV25-1 to TRBJ2-7; TRBD1 aligns across 11 bases. The V and J ends lost 2 bases and 6 bases, in that order; junction bases with no gene match: 6. The CDR3 runs to 15 residues. Germline V gene lookup returns CDR1 MGHDK and CDR2 SYGVNS. DNA for the CDR3: TGTGCCAGCAGTGAACGATTAGGGACAGGGGGCGAGCAGTACTTC. Protein sequence: CASSERLGTGGEQYF.

The genes are TRBV30 and TRBJ2-5, with 7 bases matching TRBD1. The germline gives CDR1 GTSNPN, CDR2 SVGIG (reference sequence). Trimming took 3 bases from V and 5 from J; bases not matched to a gene: 12. This CDR3 has 15 amino acids. CDR3 DNA sequence: TGTGCCTGGAGCCAAACGGGGACAGTGCGGGAGACCCAGTACTTC. Encoded protein: CAWSQTGTVRETQYF.

V and J are TRBV15 and TRBJ2-7; D is possibly TRBD1 (6 bases). This CDR3 has 16 residues. Germline CDR1 is LNHNV and CDR2 is YYDKDF (reference sequence). V dropped 0 bases and J dropped 1 base, with 13 bases sitting between them. The CDR3 region is CATSRDGVDRSYEQYF. The CDR3 coding sequence is TGTGCCACCAGCAGAGACGGCGTAGACAGGTCCTACGAGCAGTACTTC.

The chain combines TRBV19 with TRBJ2-2; no firm D call. Trimming cost V 3 bases and J 4 bases, with 9 bases left between them. CDR1 and CDR2 (germline): LNHDA, SQIVND (reference sequence). The CDR3 length is 14 residues. CDR3 sequence: CASSMVSTTGELFF. CDR3 nucleotide sequence: TGTGCCAGTAGTATGGTCAGCACCACCGGGGAGCTGTTTTTT. The entire variable domain, with the rest obtained from reference TRBV19 and TRBJ2-2, is as follows: DGGITQSPKYLFRKEGQNVTLSCEQNLNHDAMYWYRQDPGQGLRLIYYSQIVNDFQKGDIAEGYSVSREKKESFPLTVTSAQKNPTAFYLCASSMVSTTGELFFGEGSRLTVL.

This clone was seen only a few times. This chain links TRBV30 with TRBJ2-7, with TRBD1 identical over 8 bases. Germline V lookup: CDR1 GTSNPN, CDR2 SVGIG (reference sequence). This CDR3 comprises 16 residues. V was clipped by 1 base and J by 4 bases; unmatched bases: 12. The CDR3 protein is CAWSAPDRGFLYEQYF. CDR3 coding DNA: TGTGCCTGGAGTGCCCCCGACAGGGGCTTCCTTTACGAGCAGTACTTC.

The chain has TRBV6-6 and TRBJ2-5; 10 bases match TRBD1. The CDR3 is made up of 15 amino acids. In germline, CDR1 is MNHNY, CDR2 SVGAGI (reference sequence). The V and J ends lost 3 bases and 4 bases, in that order; junction bases with no gene match: 5. The CDR3: CASSYGQGEGETQYF. The DNA of the CDR3 is TGTGCCAGCAGTTATGGACAGGGGGAGGGAGAGACCCAGTACTTC.

The rearrangement links TRBV6-1 to TRBJ2-7; a weak D match, TRBD2 (6 bases). V lost 0 bases, J lost 3 bases, and 12 bases lay in between. Germline values: CDR1 MNHNS, CDR2 SASEGT. CDR3 length: 15 amino acids. The CDR3 here is CASSEAPGASYEQYF. The CDR3 nucleotides are TGTGCCAGCAGTGAAGCCCCGGGAGCGAGCTACGAGCAGTACTTC.

The chain employs TRBV10-1 and TRBJ2-3; D is unresolved. The V gene's germline CDR1 is WNHNN and CDR2 SYGVQD (reference sequence). Between the trimmed V and J ends, which lost 3 bases and 3 bases, there was a span of 7 bases. CDR3 length: 13 amino acids. Here the CDR3 DNA reads TGCGCCAGCAGTGAAGAACAGACAGATACGCAGTATTTT. This sequence encodes CASSEEQTDTQYF.

The chain recombines TRBV11-3 with TRBJ1-1; tentative D call: TRBD1 (5 bases). Germline V lookup: CDR1 SGHNT, CDR2 YENEEA. CDR3 length: 13 amino acids. Deletions cut 3 bases from V and 1 base from J, with 6 bases between. In DNA form, the CDR3 reads TGTGCCAGCAGCTTGGGGGGGAACACTGAAGCTTTCTTT. The encoded protein is CASSLGGNTEAFF.

This chain links TRBV2 with TRBJ1-1; D remains unclear. This CDR3 has 14 residues. Germline values: CDR1 SNHLY, CDR2 FYNNEI. Trimming stripped 4 bases from V and 0 bases from J, with 9 bases between. The CDR3 here is CASSVRVMNTEAFF. In nucleotides, the CDR3 is TGTGCCAGCAGTGTACGGGTCATGAACACTGAAGCTTTCTTT.

This clone has a single count. The V call is TRBV11-2, the J call TRBJ2-1; 10 bases map to TRBD2. The germline V gene has CDR1 SGHAT and CDR2 FQNNGV. The CDR3 totals 15 residues. With V trimmed by 2 bases and J by 9 bases, 7 bases remained unmatched. CDR3 sequence: CASSLLAGVIGEQFF. CDR3 DNA sequence: TGTGCCAGCAGCTTACTAGCGGGGGTTATTGGTGAGCAGTTCTTC.

The chain uses TRBV5-1 and TRBJ2-5; no reliable D call. This CDR3 contains 14 residues. The germline CDR1 and CDR2 sequences are SGHRS and YFSETQ. The V gene lost 0 bases and the J gene lost 1 base, with 7 bases spanning the gap. The CDR3 spells CASSLETPQETQYF. The CDR3 nucleotides are TGCGCCAGCAGCTTGGAGACACCCCAAGAGACCCAGTACTTC.

This clone was seen a handful of times. This rearrangement joins TRBV2 to TRBJ2-7; 7 bases are shared with TRBD1. The CDR3 contains 14 residues. V shed 6 bases and J 0 bases; nucleotides not matched to a gene: 5. The germline CDR1 and CDR2 sequences are SNHLY and FYNNEI. The CDR3: CASRLDRFSYEQYF. The CDR3 bases are TGTGCCAGCAGATTGGACAGGTTCTCCTACGAGCAGTACTTC.

This chain uses TRBV5-1 with TRBJ2-7, with 12 bases aligning to TRBD2. CDR1 is SGHRS and CDR2 is YFSETQ in the germline V gene. With V trimmed by 4 bases and J by 6 bases, 11 bases remained unmatched. This CDR3 contains 16 residues. As DNA, the CDR3 is TGCGCCAGCAGCCCAAACCCTAGCGGGGGGGCCAGCGAGCAGTACTTC. It codes for CASSPNPSGGASEQYF.

The rearrangement links TRBV5-1 to TRBJ2-4, with TRBD1 matching over 7 bases. The V and J ends lost 4 bases and 1 base, in that order; junction bases with no gene match: 5. The length of the CDR3 is 15 residues. CDR1 is SGHRS, CDR2 YFSETQ, per germline. The CDR3 DNA reads as TGCGCCAGCAGCGATCCGGGACAGGCCAAAAACATTCAGTACTTC. The encoded protein is CASSDPGQAKNIQYF.

This chain connects TRBV5-4 to TRBJ2-3; D uncertain. The CDR3 length is 15 residues. V shed 0 bases and J shed 1 base, with 9 bases lying between them. Germline V CDR1 and CDR2: SGHNT, YYREEE (reference sequence). The CDR3: CASSLALPGTDTQYF. DNA of the CDR3: TGTGCCAGCAGCTTGGCCCTTCCAGGCACAGATACGCAGTATTTT.

This clone was seen a handful of times. This same CDR3 is encoded by further DNA sequences in the sample. The J gene is TRBJ2-1, the V gene TRBV11-2; 10 bases fit TRBD2. The CDR3 has 15 amino acids. Trimming at V came to 5 bases and at J to 4 bases, leaving 5 bases not matched to a gene. Per the germline V gene, CDR1 is SGHAT and CDR2 is FQNNGV. CDR3 DNA sequence: TGTGCCAGCAGCCTTACTAGCGGGGTTTACAATGAGCAGTTCTTC. It is translated as CASSLTSGVYNEQFF.

The chain links TRBV5-1 to TRBJ2-1; the D is unclear. V was clipped by 1 base and J by 0 bases, with 8 bases between them. Germline V gives CDR1 SGHRS, CDR2 YFSETQ. CDR3 length equals 15 residues. CDR3 region: CASSLSPSSYNEQFF. The CDR3 bases are TGCGCCAGCAGCTTGTCTCCAAGCTCCTACAATGAGCAGTTCTTC.

This clone is a singleton in its sample. The rearrangement joins TRBV29-1 to TRBJ1-1, with D perhaps matching TRBD1 (6 bases). The CDR3 is made up of 13 amino acids. Per germline, CDR1 SQVTM and CDR2 ANQGSEA. Trimming removed 6 bases at V and 4 bases at J, with 15 bases between. CDR3 in DNA: TGCAGCGTCCTTCCCACAGGGACCACTGAAGCTTTCTTT. It translates to CSVLPTGTTEAFF.

The J gene is TRBJ2-5, the V gene TRBV5-4; possibly TRBD2 for D (6 bases). Germline CDR1 SGHNT, CDR2 YYREEE (reference sequence). Trimming left V 4 bases short and J 0 bases short, with 7 bases between. The CDR3 contains 13 residues. CDR3 sequence reads: CASSREYQETQYF. The CDR3, as DNA: TGTGCCAGCAGCCGGGAGTACCAAGAGACCCAGTACTTC.